A single sample is the source of the 15 T cell receptor beta chains below, sequenced in a study of shared clonotypes between healthy human individuals. TCRdb's copy holds only in-frame clones and misses some; the assay was immunoSEQ multiplex PCR. This table holds some 530,000 clones, 81% found once. Sequencing was performed on PBMCs. These receptors all come from a woman aged 35 to 49 in good health. Some clones in this sample may be carry-over from other donors' samples.

On this clone: It is likely a read error: a sequence one base away is far more abundant. The rearrangement uses TRBV30 and TRBJ1-5, with 8 positions matching TRBD1. The length of the CDR3 is 15 residues. The J segment lost 2 bases and the V segment lost 6 bases, leaving 9 bases of the junction unmatched. From germline, CDR1 is GTSNPN and CDR2 SVGIG (reference sequence). For the CDR3, the DNA is TGTGCCTGTAGCCCCTTGGGACAGGGCAATCAGCCCCAGCATTTT. Residues: CACSPLGQGNQPQHF.

This clone was recorded a few times. This rearrangement joins TRBV2 to TRBJ2-1; 12 bases are shared with TRBD2. CDR1 is SNHLY, CDR2 FYNNEI, per germline. The CDR3 loop spans 16 amino acids. Trimming took 2 bases from V and 9 from J; bases not matched to a gene: 8. The CDR3, as DNA: TGTGCCAGCAGTGAAAGGCTAGCGGGAGGGTTCGGTGAGCAGTTCTTC. Amino acid sequence: CASSERLAGGFGEQFF.

For this clone: This likely reflects a read error, since a far larger clone is one base away. The sample holds other DNA sequences that translate to the same CDR3. The chain employs TRBV5-1 and TRBJ2-2; the match to TRBD2 covers 8 bases. CDR1 is SGHRS, CDR2 YFSETQ, per germline. There are 19 residues in the CDR3. The trim removed 4 bases at V and 6 bases at J, leaving 20 bases unmatched. The CDR3 coding sequence is TGCGCCAGCAGCAGGGTTCTAGTCCTAGCGGGTCTTGCCCCCGGGGAGCTGTTTTTT. The encoded protein is CASSRVLVLAGLAPGELFF.

Worth noting for this clone: A far bigger clonotype differs at one base, so this is likely a read error. The J gene is TRBJ2-3, the V gene TRBV5-4; D is unclear. Germline assignment: CDR1 SGHNT and CDR2 YYREEE (reference sequence). V was shortened by 4 bases and J by 0 bases, with 9 bases between the two germline ends. The CDR3 runs 14 residues. As DNA, the CDR3 is TGTGCCAGCAGCCCCGGGCTGAGCACAGATACGCAGTATTTT. This sequence encodes CASSPGLSTDTQYF.

Worth noting for this clone: The conserved phenylalanine or tryptophan normally closing the CDR3 is absent here, so this likely arose from a read error. The J gene is TRBJ2-7, the V gene TRBV2; TRBD1 matches at 7 bases. Trimming removed 8 bases from V and 4 bases from J; junction bases left unmatched: 11. There are 14 residues in the CDR3. Germline V gene lookup returns CDR1 SNHLY and CDR2 FYNNEI. DNA of the CDR3: TGTGCCAGCGCCCTCTACAGGGGACAATACGAGCAGTACTTA. It specifies CASALYRGQYEQYL.

V is TRBV6-5 and J is TRBJ1-1; the D is unclear. The germline V gene has CDR1 MNHEY and CDR2 SVGAGI. V lost 0 bases and J lost 1, with 6 bases in between. The CDR3 runs 14 residues. The CDR3 nucleotides are TGTGCCAGCAGTTACTCGTATAGGAACACTGAAGCTTTCTTT. It is translated as CASSYSYRNTEAFF.

V and J are TRBV7-2 and TRBJ2-2; D perhaps matches TRBD2 (5 bases). CDR1 is SGHTA and CDR2 is FQGNSA in the germline V gene. V lost 5 bases to trimming and J lost 3 bases, with 13 bases between them. There are 15 residues in the CDR3. CDR3 in amino acids: CASSLNAGDTGELFF. CDR3 DNA sequence: TGTGCCAGCAGCCTTAATGCCGGGGACACCGGGGAGCTGTTTTTT.

A single count supports this clone. A far larger clone is off by one base, so a read error is likely. The same CDR3 is also encoded by other DNA sequences in this sample. CDR3 sequence reads: CASSQEAGGDYEQYF. The CDR3 coding sequence is TGCGCCAGCAGCCAGGAAGCTGGAGGGGACTACGAGCAGTACTTC. The chain uses TRBV4-1 and TRBJ2-5; D might be TRBD2 (6 bases). The last part of the DNA fits TRBJ2-7 better; the J call may be wrong. Germline lookup yields CDR1 MGHRA and CDR2 YSYEKL. CDR3 length equals 15 residues.

This chain connects TRBV7-2 to TRBJ2-2; 8 bases agree with TRBD2. The V gene end was trimmed by 5 bases and the J gene end by 7 bases; junction bases not matched to a gene: 3. Germline values: CDR1 SGHTA, CDR2 FQGNSA. CDR3 size: 13 residues. CDR3 nucleotide sequence: TGTGCCAGCAGCGCAGGGACTAGCGGGGAGCTGTTTTTT. Residues: CASSAGTSGELFF. The full variable domain, in which reference TRBV7-2 and TRBJ2-2 provide the parts outside the CDR3, is GAGVSQSPSNKVTEKGKDVELRCDPISGHTALYWYRQSLGQGLEFLIYFQGNSAPDKSGLPSDRFSAERTGGSVSTLTIQRTQQEDSAVYLCASSAGTSGELFFGEGSRLTVL.

The rearrangement uses TRBV5-1 and TRBJ1-2; 7 bases map to TRBD1. Germline V gene data show CDR1 as SGHRS and CDR2 as YFSETQ. This CDR3 comprises 15 residues. V shed 6 bases, J shed 3 bases, and the junction held 11 bases outside the gene matches. Here the CDR3 reads CASKPRQGQHYGYTF. The CDR3 DNA follows: TGCGCCAGCAAACCCAGACAGGGACAGCACTATGGCTACACCTTC. Looking up the rest from reference TRBV5-1 and TRBJ1-2 gives the full variable domain: KAGVTQTPRYLIKTRGQQVTLSCSPISGHRSVSWYQQTPGQGLQFLFEYFSETQRNKGNFPGRFSGRQFSNSRSEMNVSTLELGDSALYLCASKPRQGQHYGYTFGSGTRLTVV.

This clone was seen a single time. Given a far larger clone just one base away, this is likely a sequencing read error. At the DNA level, this CDR3 is encoded by other sequences in the same sample as well. The rearrangement joins TRBV6-6 to TRBJ2-4, with 12 bases matching TRBD1. Germline CDR1 MNHNY, CDR2 SVGAGI (reference sequence). The CDR3 length is 15 residues. The V segment lost 7 bases and the J segment 6 bases; nucleotides outside the gene matches: 7. The DNA for the CDR3 is TGTGCCAGCAACAGGGACAGGGGGCCGGGAAACATTCAGTACTTC. Translation gives CASNRDRGPGNIQYF.

Note on this clone: Other DNA sequences in this specimen translate into the identical CDR3. The chain recombines TRBV20-1 with TRBJ2-3; a possible D gene is TRBD2 (5 bases). The germline CDR1 and CDR2 sequences are DFQATT and SNEGSKA (reference sequence). Trimming pared 1 base from V and 10 bases from J, leaving 9 bases between. The CDR3 has 11 amino acids. The CDR3 bases are TGCAGTGCTAGAGGGGGTAGCGCGCAGTATTTT. Translated: CSARGGSAQYF.

The chain has TRBV7-9 and TRBJ1-3; tentatively, D is TRBD1 (5 bases). Trimming took 1 base from V and 0 from J, leaving 13 bases between them. From germline, CDR1 is SEHNR and CDR2 FQNEAQ (reference sequence). The CDR3 has 17 amino acids. CDR3 in DNA: TGTGCCAGCAGCTTAGTAAAAAGGGGACGCTCTGGAAACACCATATATTTT. Translating gives CASSLVKRGRSGNTIYF.

The CDR3 nucleotides are TGCGCCAGCAGCCAAGGGCCTAGCGGGATGTACGAGCAGTACTTC. This gives the protein CASSQGPSGMYEQYF. The V call is TRBV4-1, the J call TRBJ2-7; TRBD2 agrees at 9 bases. Trimming took 1 base from V and 4 from J; bases not matched to a gene: 5. Germline V gene lookup returns CDR1 MGHRA and CDR2 YSYEKL. The CDR3 sequence is 15 residues long.

To note about this clone: A read error is the likely source, as a far larger clone sits one nucleotide away. The CDR3 is CASNHRDSRNQPQHF. In DNA form, the CDR3 reads TGTGCCAGCAACCACCGGGACAGTCGCAATCAGCCCCAGCATTTT. The V call is TRBV4-2, the J call TRBJ1-5, with 7 bases that match TRBD1. V shed 7 bases and J 2 bases; nucleotides not matched to a gene: 8. The CDR3 extends over 15 amino acids. Germline CDR1 is LGHNA and CDR2 is YNFKEQ.